This T cell receptor beta chain was captured in a study of response to subunit inactivated influenza vaccine. This clonotype occurred a few times. Its antigen is not known. TCRdb processed the RT-PCR reads anew with MiXCR; each CDR3 protein has one entry. Of around 570,000 distinct CDR3 sequences in the sample, less than 10% were seen once. The CDR3 totals 17 residues. Trimming took off 2 bases at V and 0 bases at J, with 14 bases between the two ends. The germline CDR1 and CDR2 sequences are MNHEY and SVGEGT. Study conclusions and caveats: That few new T cells are recruited by each seasonal influenza vaccination was the authors' suggestion.

The genes are TRBV6-2 or TRBV6-3 and TRBJ2-1; the D is unclear. The sample in question was PBMCs from blood, obtained less than 30 months after vaccination. This receptor was identified in a man between 50 and 75 years old who received an inactivated influenza vaccine. The CDR3 region has the DNA TGTGCCAGCAGTTACAACGCAGCCCGGAGCTCCTACAATGAGCAGTTCTTC. It yields the protein CASSYNAARSSYNEQFF.